This TCR beta chain was obtained from a study of T cells in Graves' hyperthyroidism and ophthalmopathy. Amplification of TCR beta CDR3 regions was performed using RNA transcripts as template. First-round RT-PCR with HTBI primers amplified the TCR CDR3 region. TCRdb ran MiXCR on the multiplex PCR reads and lists one entry per CDR3 protein. The sample consists of around 690,000 distinct CDR3 sequences, 15% to 20% of them appearing once. With 5 bases clipped from V and 12 bases from J, the junction kept 6 bases outside the gene matches. The CDR3 is 13 amino acids. The TCR was taken from a man aged 45-65 years with Graves' hyperthyroidism. Sequenced: blood. The rearrangement links TRBV12-3 or TRBV12-4 to TRBJ1-6; 8 bases are a match to TRBD1. This chain's CDR3 is CASSKGQGRPLHF. The CDR3 DNA reads as TGTGCCAGCAGTAAAGGACAGGGACGACCCCTCCACTTT.